This T cell receptor (beta chain) was documented in a study of cytomegalovirus exposure and HLA in healthy donors. Turning to this clone: Its antigen is unknown.

PCR amplification relied on 60 Vbeta primers (plus 13 Jbeta primers). Sequencing was performed with immunoSEQ multiplex PCR; in TCRdb, only in-frame clones are kept and a portion is missing. Of about 140,000 clones in the sample, roughly four fifths are singletons; the top ten hold 1.5% to 2%. General observations from the study: A later analysis reportedly identified an Asian-associated ancestry cluster as carrying fewer N-insertions than the roughly 600-donor mean. A later analysis linked a missense variant in DCLRE1C to the trimming of TCR beta V and J genes. Cytomegalovirus status was reportedly diagnosed by the classifier with high sensitivity and specificity. There were several of the most significant clusters that appeared linked to common viral pathogens in a later analysis.

The receptor comes from a female donor in good health and CMV-seronegative. Sequencing was performed on PBMCs.

CDR3 residues: CASSSSGSSYNEQFF. The CDR3 nucleotides read TGCGCCAGCAGCTCTAGCGGAAGCTCCTACAATGAGCAGTTCTTC. The chain employs TRBV5-1 and TRBJ2-1; TRBD2 matches 7 bases. The CDR3 is made up of 15 amino acids. Trimming cost V 3 bases and J 0 bases; bases outside gene matches: 3. Germline CDR1 SGHRS, CDR2 YFSETQ.